This T cell receptor beta chain was sequenced during a study of CXCR3-negative and CXCR3-positive naive CD8 T cells. UMI-tagged TRB cDNA libraries were built via 5' RACE. TCRdb reprocessed the 5' RACE reads and reports one entry per CDR3 protein, with no DNA. The sample data list around 52,000 distinct CDR3 sequences. Germline V gene lookup returns CDR1 SGHVS and CDR2 FNYEAQ. The CDR3 runs to 17 residues. This clonotype originated in a human donor in good health. Some clones in this sample may be carry-over from other donors' samples. The sequencing input was memory CD8+ T cells from blood. J is TRBJ2-1 and V is TRBV7-6; TCRdb indicates TRBD2, and absent DNA this call remains unverified. This CDR3 reads CASSLPTAGGIYNEQFF.